This T cell receptor beta chain was found in a study of CD8 T cells in Susac syndrome. Roughly 0.45 to 1 ug RNA was reverse transcribed with random hexamers. The CDR3 of TCR beta was amplified by immunoSEQ multiplex PCR across 54 Vbeta and 13 Jbeta. Each CDR3 protein gets one entry after TCRdb re-called the immunoSEQ multiplex PCR reads with MiXCR. The sample yields some 180,000 distinct CDR3 sequences, over 85% seen once. The CDR3 contains 14 residues. The germline CDR1 and CDR2 sequences are SGHRS and YFSETQ. V dropped 4 bases and J dropped 0 bases, with 10 bases sitting between them. The clonotype originates from a human donor in good health. The material sequenced was CD4+ T cells from PBMCs. V gene TRBV5-1 combines with J gene TRBJ2-5, with unresolved D. The DNA of the CDR3 is TGCGCCAGCAGCCCCTCAGGCTACCAAGAGACCCAGTACTTC. Amino acids: CASSPSGYQETQYF.